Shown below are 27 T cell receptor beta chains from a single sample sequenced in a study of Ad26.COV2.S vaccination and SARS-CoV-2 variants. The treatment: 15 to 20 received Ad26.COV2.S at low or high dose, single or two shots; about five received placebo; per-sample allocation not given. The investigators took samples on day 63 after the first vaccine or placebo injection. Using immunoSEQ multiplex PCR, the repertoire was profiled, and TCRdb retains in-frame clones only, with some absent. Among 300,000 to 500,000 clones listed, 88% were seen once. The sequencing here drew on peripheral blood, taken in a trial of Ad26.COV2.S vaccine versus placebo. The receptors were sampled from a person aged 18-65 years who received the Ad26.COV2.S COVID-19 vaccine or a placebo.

The CDR3 coding sequence is TGTGCCAGTAGTCCACGACAGGGCACGGATGGCTACACCTTC. Protein: CASSPRQGTDGYTF. This sequence joins TRBV19 and TRBJ1-2, with TRBD1 matching over 7 bases. Germline assignment: CDR1 LNHDA and CDR2 SQIVND (reference sequence). The CDR3 extends over 14 amino acids. V shed 5 bases, J shed 6 bases, and the junction held 9 bases outside the gene matches.

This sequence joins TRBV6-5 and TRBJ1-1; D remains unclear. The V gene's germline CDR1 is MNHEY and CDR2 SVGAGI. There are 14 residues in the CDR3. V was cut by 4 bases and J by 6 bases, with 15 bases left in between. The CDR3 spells CASSSGRLKPEAFF. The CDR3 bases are TGTGCCAGCAGTTCGGGTAGACTTAAACCTGAAGCTTTCTTT.

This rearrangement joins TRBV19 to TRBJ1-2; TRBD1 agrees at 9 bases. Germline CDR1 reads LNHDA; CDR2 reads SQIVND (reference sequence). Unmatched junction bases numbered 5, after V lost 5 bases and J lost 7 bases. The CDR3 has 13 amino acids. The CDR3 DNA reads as TGTGCCAGTAGTCCCGGGACAGGGTTTGGCTACACCTTC. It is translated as CASSPGTGFGYTF.

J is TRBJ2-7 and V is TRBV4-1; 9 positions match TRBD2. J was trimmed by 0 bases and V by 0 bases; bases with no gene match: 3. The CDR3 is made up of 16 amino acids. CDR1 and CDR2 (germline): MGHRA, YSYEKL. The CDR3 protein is CASSQEPRGGSYEQYF. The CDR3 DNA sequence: TGCGCCAGCAGCCAAGAACCGCGGGGGGGCTCCTACGAGCAGTACTTC.

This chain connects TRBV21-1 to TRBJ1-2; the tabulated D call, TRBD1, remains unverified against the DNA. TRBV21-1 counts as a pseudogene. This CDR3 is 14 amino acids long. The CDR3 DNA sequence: TGTGCCAGCATATCTCAGGGGGGAAACTATGGCTACACCTTC. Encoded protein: CASISQGGNYGYTF.

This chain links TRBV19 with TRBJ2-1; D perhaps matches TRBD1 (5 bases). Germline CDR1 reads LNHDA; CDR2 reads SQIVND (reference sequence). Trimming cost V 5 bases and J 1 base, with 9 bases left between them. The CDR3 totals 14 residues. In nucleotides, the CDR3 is TGTGCCAGTAGTTCAAGGGGATCCTACAATGAGCAGTTCTTC. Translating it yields CASSSRGSYNEQFF.

The CDR3 sequence: CASSRDTSYEQYF. The CDR3 nucleotides read TGTGCCAGCAGTCGGGACACCTCCTACGAGCAGTACTTC. The J gene is TRBJ2-7, the V gene TRBV5-5, with D possibly matching TRBD1 (6 bases). The V end lost 5 bases, the J end lost 0 bases, and 9 bases lay between the germline ends. The CDR3 has 13 amino acids. CDR1 and CDR2 (germline): SGHKS, YYEKEE (reference sequence). The full variable domain, completed using reference TRBV5-5 and TRBJ2-7, is DAGVTQSPTHLIKTRGQQVTLRCSPISGHKSVSWYQQVLGQGPQFIFQYYEKEERGRGNFPDRFSARQFPNYSSELNVNALLLGDSALYLCASSRDTSYEQYFGPGTRLTVT.

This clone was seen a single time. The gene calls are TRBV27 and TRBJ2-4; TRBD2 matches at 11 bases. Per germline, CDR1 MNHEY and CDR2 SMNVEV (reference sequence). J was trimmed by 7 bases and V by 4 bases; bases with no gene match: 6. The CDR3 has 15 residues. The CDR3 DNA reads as TGTGCCAGCAGTTATAGCGGGGGGGCCCCTAACATTCAGTACTTC. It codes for CASSYSGGAPNIQYF.

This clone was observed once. Here the CDR3 DNA reads TGTGCCAGCAGCTCGAACCGGTATGAGCAGTTCTTC. Its protein product is CASSSNRYEQFF. The chain links TRBV13 to TRBJ2-1; no firm D call. V lost 4 bases and J 8 bases, leaving 9 bases between the germline ends. Germline CDR1 reads PRHDT; CDR2 reads FYEKMQ (reference sequence). This CDR3 is built from 12 residues.

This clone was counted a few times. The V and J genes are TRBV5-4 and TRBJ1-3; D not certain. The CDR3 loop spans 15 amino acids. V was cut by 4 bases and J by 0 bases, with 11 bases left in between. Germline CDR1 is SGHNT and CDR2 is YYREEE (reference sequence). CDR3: CASSADSSSGNTIYF. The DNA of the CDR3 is TGTGCCAGCAGCGCGGACTCGAGCTCTGGAAACACCATATATTTT.

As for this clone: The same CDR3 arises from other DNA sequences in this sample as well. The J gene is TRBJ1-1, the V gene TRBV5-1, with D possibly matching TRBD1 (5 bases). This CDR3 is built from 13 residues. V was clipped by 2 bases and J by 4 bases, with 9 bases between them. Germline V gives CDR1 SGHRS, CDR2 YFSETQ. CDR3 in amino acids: CASSLAGFTEAFF. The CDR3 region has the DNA TGCGCCAGCAGCTTAGCAGGGTTCACTGAAGCTTTCTTT. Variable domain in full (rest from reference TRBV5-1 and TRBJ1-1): KAGVTQTPRYLIKTRGQQVTLSCSPISGHRSVSWYQQTPGQGLQFLFEYFSETQRNKGNFPGRFSGRQFSNSRSEMNVSTLELGDSALYLCASSLAGFTEAFFGQGTRLTVV.

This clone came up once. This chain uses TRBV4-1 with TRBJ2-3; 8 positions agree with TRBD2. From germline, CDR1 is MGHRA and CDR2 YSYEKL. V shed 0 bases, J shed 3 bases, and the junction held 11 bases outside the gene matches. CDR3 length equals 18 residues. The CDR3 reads CASSQDRVRAGDTDTQYF. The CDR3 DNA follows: TGCGCCAGCAGCCAAGATCGGGTCAGAGCGGGGGATACAGATACGCAGTATTTT.

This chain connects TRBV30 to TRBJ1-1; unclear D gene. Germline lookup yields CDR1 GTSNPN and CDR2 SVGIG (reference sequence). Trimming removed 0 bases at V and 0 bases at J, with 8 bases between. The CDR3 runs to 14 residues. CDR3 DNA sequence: TGTGCCTGGAGTGTAGGTTTAGTGAACACTGAAGCTTTCTTT. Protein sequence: CAWSVGLVNTEAFF.

The CDR3 nucleotides are TGTGCCACCAGACAGGGCATGAACACTGAAGCTTTCTTT. Translated, it gives CATRQGMNTEAFF. The chain employs TRBV24-1 and TRBJ1-1; tentatively, D is TRBD1 (6 bases). CDR3 length equals 13 residues. Trimming left V 7 bases short and J 0 bases short, with 8 bases between. CDR1 is KGHDR, CDR2 SFDVKD, per germline.

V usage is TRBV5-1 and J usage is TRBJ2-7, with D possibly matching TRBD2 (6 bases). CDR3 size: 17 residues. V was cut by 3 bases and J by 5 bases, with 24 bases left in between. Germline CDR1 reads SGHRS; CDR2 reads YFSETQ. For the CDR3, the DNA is TGCGCCAGCAGCTCGGAGGGCCGGGAAAGGGGTTCGGACGAGCAGTACTTC. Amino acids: CASSSEGRERGSDEQYF.

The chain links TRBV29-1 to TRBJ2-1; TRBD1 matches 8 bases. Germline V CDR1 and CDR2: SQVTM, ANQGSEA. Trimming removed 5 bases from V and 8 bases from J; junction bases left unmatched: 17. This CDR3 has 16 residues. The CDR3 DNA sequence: TGCAGCGTTCCTGGGACAGGATATTACAATTTGTATGAGCAGTTCTTC. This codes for CSVPGTGYYNLYEQFF.

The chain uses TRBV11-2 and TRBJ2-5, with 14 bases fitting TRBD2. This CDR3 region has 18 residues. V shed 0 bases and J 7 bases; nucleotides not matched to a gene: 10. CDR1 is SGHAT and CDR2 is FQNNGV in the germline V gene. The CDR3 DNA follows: TGTGCCAGCAGCTTAGATGGGGGACTAGCGGGGGCGCGGGGGACCCAGTACTTC. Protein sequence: CASSLDGGLAGARGTQYF.

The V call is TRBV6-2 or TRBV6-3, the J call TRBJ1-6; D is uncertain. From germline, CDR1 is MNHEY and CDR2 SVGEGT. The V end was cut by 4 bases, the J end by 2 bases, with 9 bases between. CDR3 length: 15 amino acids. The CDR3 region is CASSSSGAYNSPLHF. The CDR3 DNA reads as TGTGCCAGCAGTTCCTCGGGAGCCTATAATTCACCCCTCCACTTT.

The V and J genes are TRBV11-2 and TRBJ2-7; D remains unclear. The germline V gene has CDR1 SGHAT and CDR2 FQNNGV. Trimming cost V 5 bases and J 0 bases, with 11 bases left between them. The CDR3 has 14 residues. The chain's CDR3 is CASSPQITSYEQYF. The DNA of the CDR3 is TGTGCCAGCAGCCCCCAAATAACCTCCTACGAGCAGTACTTC.

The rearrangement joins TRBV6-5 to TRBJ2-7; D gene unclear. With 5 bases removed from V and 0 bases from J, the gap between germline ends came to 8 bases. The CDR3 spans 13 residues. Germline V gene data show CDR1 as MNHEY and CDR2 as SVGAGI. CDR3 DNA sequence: TGTGCCAGCAGTAAGGGTCACTCCTACGAGCAGTACTTC. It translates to CASSKGHSYEQYF.

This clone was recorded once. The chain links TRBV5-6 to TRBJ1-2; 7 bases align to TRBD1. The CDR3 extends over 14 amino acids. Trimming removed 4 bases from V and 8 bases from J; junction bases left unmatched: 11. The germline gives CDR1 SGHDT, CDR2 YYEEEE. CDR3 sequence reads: CASSPLRDRSGYTF. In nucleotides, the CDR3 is TGTGCCAGCAGCCCACTCCGGGACAGAAGCGGCTACACCTTC.

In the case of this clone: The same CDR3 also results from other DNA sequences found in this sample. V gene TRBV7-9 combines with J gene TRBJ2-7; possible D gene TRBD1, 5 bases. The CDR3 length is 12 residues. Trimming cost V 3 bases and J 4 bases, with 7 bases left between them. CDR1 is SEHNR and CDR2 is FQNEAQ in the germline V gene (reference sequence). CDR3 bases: TGTGCCAGCAGCTTGCAGGGATACGAGCAGTACTTC. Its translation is CASSLQGYEQYF.

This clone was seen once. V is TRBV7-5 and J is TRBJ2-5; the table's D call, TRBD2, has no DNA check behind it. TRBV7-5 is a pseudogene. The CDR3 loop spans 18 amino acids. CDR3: CVRSLGSSGGPPLETQYF. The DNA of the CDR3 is TGTGTCAGAAGCTTAGGGTCTAGCGGGGGCCCCCCGTTAGAGACCCAGTACTTC.

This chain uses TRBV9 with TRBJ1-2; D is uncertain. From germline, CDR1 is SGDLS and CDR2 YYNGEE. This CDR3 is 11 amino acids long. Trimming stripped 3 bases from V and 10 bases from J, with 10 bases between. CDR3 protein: CASSGRRDYTF. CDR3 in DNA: TGTGCCAGCAGCGGAAGACGGGACTACACCTTC.

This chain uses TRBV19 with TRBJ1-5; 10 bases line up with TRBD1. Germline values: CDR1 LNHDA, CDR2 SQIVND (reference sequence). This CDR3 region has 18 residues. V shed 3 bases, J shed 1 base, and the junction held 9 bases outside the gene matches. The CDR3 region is CASSMGRQGATSNQPQHF. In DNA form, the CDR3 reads TGTGCCAGTAGTATGGGGAGACAGGGGGCGACGAGCAATCAGCCCCAGCATTTT.

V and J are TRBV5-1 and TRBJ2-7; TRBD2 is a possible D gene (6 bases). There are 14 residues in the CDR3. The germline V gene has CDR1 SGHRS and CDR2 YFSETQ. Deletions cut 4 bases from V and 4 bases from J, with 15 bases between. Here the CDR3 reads CASSGSGETYEQYF. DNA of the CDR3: TGCGCCAGCAGCGGGTCGGGGGAGACTTACGAGCAGTACTTC.

The CDR3 spells CASSPTDREAFF. CDR3 nucleotides: TGTGCCAGCAGTCCAACAGACAGGGAAGCTTTCTTT. The chain couples TRBV12-3 or TRBV12-4 to TRBJ1-1, with D possibly matching TRBD1 (6 bases). The CDR3 totals 12 residues. V shed 5 bases and J shed 8 bases, with 12 bases lying between them.